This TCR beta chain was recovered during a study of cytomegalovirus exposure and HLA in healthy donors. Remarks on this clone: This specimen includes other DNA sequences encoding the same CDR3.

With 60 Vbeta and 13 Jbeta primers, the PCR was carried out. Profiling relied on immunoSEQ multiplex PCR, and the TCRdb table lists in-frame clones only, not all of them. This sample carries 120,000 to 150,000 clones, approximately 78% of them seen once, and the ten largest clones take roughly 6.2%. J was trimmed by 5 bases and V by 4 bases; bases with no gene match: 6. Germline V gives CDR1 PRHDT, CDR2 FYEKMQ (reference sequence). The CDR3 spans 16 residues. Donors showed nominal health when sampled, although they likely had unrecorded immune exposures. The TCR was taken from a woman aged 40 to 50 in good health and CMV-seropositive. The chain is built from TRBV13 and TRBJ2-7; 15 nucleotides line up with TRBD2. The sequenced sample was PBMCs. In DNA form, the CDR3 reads TGTGCCAGCAGCTCGGGACTAGCGGGGGGTCCCCACGAGCAGTACTTC. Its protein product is CASSSGLAGGPHEQYF.